This T cell receptor beta chain is drawn from a study of tumor and adjacent non-tumor tissue in lung cancer. This sample's RNA came from whole unsorted tissue. More than 3 cm separated this lung sample from the edge of the tumor. This clonotype was observed a single time. The antigen remains undetermined. A read error may produce the germline difference seen at one junction end. TCRbeta libraries were built with three rounds of nested PCR, modified from ARM-PCR. Each CDR3 protein is one row after TCRdb ran MiXCR on the multiplex PCR reads. The sample lists some 66,000 distinct CDR3 sequences, about 56% occurring once. Overall study results and limits: In normal lung, the top 100 clones were significantly more dominant than in tumor. TCR diversity was significantly greater in tumor than normal lung tissue.

Germline lookup yields CDR1 SGHAT and CDR2 FQDESV (reference sequence). This CDR3 spans 15 amino acids. The TCR originated in a man aged 65 to 79 with non-small cell lung cancer. Specimen: distant non-tumor lung tissue. The chain is built from TRBV11-1 and TRBJ2-3, with D unresolved. CDR3 DNA sequence: TGTGTCAGCAGTTTCTCCATCGACCCCAGGGATACGCAGTATTTT. It encodes CVSSFSIDPRDTQYF.